This T cell receptor beta chain came from a study of T cell responses to AZD1222 COVID-19 vaccine. Looking at the study overall: Second-dose groups at about 4 or about 12 weeks were pooled. Whole-study findings and limits: Repertoire sampling was restricted to post-peak T cell response timepoints. The CD4 TCRs associated with vaccination extended across spike and predominated at 160-218 and 743-854. The breadth and depth of Spike-specific TCRs increased once two AZD1222 doses had been given.

In regard to this clone: Its antigen is not identified.

The length of the CDR3 is 14 residues. V lost 3 bases to trimming and J lost 7 bases; unmatched junction nucleotides: 8. TCRdb's copy holds only in-frame clones and misses some; the assay was immunoSEQ multiplex PCR. The profile shows about 130,000 clones, around 90% of them singletons. The chain is built from TRBV23-1 and TRBJ1-2; 7 nucleotides align to TRBD1. TRBV23-1 is annotated as an ORF whose role is uncertain. Sequencing was performed on peripheral blood, taken on day 0 of AZD1222 vaccination. The TCR sequence derives from an adult in good health. The CDR3 DNA sequence: TGCGCCAGCAGTCATAGGGACAGCGATCGTGGCTACACCTTC. Protein: CASSHRDSDRGYTF.